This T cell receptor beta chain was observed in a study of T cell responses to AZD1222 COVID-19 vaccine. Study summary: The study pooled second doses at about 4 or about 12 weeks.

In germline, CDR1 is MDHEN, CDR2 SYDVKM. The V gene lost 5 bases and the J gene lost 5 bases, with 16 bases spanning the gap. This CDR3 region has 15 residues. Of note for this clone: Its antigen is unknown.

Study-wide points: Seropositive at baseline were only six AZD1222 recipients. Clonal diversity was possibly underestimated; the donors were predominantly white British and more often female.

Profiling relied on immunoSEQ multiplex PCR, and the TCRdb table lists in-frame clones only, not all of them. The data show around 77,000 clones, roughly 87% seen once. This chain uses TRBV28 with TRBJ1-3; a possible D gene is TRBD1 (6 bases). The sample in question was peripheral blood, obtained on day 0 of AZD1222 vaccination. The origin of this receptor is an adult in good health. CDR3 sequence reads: CASSLPAGERNTIYF. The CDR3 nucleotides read TGTGCCAGCAGTCTCCCCGCAGGGGAACGAAACACCATATATTTT.